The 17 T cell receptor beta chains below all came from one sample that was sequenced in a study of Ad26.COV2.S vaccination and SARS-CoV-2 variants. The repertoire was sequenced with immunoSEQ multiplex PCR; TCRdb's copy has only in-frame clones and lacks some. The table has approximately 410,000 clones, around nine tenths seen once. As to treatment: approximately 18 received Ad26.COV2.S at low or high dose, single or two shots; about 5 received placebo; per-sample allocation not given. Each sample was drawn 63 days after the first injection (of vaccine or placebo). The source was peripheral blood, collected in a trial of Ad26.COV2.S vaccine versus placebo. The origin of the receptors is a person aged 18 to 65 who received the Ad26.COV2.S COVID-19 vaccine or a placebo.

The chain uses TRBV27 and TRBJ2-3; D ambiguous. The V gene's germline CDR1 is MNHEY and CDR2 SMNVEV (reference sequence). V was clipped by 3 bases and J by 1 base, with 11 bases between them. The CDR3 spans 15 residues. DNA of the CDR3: TGTGCCAGCAGTTTTAGGGTCCCGCGCACAGATACGCAGTATTTT. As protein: CASSFRVPRTDTQYF.

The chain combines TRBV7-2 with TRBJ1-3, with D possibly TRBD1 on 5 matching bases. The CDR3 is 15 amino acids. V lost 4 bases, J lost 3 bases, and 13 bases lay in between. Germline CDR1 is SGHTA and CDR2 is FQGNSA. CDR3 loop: CASSSRRGVGNTIYF. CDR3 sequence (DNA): TGTGCCAGCAGCTCCCGACGAGGGGTTGGAAACACCATATATTTT.

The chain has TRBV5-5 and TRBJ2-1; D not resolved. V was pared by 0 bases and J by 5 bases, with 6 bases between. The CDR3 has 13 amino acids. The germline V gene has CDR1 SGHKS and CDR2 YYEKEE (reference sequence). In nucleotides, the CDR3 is TGTGCCAGCAGCTTGGGATGGGACAATGAGCAGTTCTTC. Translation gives CASSLGWDNEQFF.

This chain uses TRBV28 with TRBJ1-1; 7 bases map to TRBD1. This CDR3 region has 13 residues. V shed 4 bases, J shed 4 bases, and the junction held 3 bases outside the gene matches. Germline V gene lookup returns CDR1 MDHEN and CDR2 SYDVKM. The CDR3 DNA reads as TGTGCCAGCAGTTACAGGGGATTCACTGAAGCTTTCTTT. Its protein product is CASSYRGFTEAFF. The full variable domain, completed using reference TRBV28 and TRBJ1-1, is DVKVTQSSRYLVKRTGEKVFLECVQDMDHENMFWYRQDPGLGLRLIYFSYDVKMKEKGDIPEGYSVSREKKERFSLILESASTNQTSMYLCASSYRGFTEAFFGQGTRLTVV.

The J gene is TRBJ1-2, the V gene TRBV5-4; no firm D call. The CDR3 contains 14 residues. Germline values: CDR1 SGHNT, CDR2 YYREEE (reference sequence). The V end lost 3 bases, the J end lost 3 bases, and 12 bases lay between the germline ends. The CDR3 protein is CASSYRTLDYGYTF. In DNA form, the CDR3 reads TGTGCCAGCAGCTATCGGACCCTTGACTATGGCTACACCTTC.

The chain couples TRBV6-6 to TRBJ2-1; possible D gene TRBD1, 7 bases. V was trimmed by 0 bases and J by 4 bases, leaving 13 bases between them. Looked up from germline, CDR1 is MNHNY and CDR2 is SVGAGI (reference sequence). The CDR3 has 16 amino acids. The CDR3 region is CASSYSWQGGYNEQFF. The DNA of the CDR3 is TGTGCCAGCAGTTACTCATGGCAGGGGGGTTACAATGAGCAGTTCTTC.

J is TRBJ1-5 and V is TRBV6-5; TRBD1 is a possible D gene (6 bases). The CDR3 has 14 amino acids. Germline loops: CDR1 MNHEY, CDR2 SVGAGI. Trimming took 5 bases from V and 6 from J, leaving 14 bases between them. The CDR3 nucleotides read TGTGCCAGCAGTACACAGGGAGAAGGTCAGCCCCAGCATTTT. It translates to CASSTQGEGQPQHF.

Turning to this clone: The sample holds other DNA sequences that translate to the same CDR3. CDR3 sequence reads: CASSLTGGYNSPLHF. CDR3 DNA sequence: TGTGCCAGCAGCTTAACAGGGGGCTATAATTCACCCCTCCACTTT. V is TRBV7-3 and J is TRBJ1-6, with D possibly matching TRBD1 (6 bases). The CDR3 covers 15 residues. Germline CDR1 and CDR2: SGHTA and FQGTGA. V was trimmed by 0 bases and J by 3 bases, leaving 6 bases between them.

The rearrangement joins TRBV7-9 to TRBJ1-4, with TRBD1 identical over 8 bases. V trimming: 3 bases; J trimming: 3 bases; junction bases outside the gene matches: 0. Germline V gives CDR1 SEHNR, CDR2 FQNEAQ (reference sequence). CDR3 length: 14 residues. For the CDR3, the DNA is TGTGCCAGCAGCTTGACAGGGGCTAATGAAAAACTGTTTTTT. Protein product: CASSLTGANEKLFF.

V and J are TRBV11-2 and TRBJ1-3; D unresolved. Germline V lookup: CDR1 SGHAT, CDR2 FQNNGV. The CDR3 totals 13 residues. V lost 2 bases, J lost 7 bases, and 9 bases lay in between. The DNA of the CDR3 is TGTGCCAGCAGCTTATCGGATTGGAACACCATATATTTT. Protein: CASSLSDWNTIYF.

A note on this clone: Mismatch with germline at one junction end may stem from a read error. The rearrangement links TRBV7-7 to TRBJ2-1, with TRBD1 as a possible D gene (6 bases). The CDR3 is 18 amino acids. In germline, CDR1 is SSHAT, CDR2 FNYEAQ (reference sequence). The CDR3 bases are TGTGCTAGCAGCTTCGTGTCTGGGGGCTCCGGCTCCTACAATGAGCAGTTCTTC. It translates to CASSFVSGGSGSYNEQFF.

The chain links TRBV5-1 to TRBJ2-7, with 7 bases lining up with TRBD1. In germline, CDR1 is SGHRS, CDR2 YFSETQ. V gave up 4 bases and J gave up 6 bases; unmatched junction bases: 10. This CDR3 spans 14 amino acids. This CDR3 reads CASSRFDTGAEQYF. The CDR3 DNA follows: TGCGCCAGCAGCCGATTCGACACAGGGGCCGAGCAGTACTTC.

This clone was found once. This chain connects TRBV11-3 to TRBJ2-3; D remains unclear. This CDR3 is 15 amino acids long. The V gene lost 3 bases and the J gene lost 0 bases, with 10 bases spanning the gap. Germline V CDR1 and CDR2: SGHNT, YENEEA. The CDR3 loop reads CASSFESSSTDTQYF. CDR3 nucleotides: TGTGCCAGCAGCTTTGAATCGTCTAGCACAGATACGCAGTATTTT.

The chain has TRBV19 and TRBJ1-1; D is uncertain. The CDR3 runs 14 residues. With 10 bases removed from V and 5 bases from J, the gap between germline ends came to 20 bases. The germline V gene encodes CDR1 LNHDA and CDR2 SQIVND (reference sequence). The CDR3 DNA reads TGTGCCATTAAACCCATGTACGGATCGACTGAAGCTTTCTTT. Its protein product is CAIKPMYGSTEAFF.

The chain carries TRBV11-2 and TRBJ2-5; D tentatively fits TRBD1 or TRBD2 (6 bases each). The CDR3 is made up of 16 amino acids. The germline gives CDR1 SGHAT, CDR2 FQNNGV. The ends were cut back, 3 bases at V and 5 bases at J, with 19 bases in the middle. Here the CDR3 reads CASSFLTGAAGETQYF. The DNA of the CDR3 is TGTGCCAGCAGCTTTTTGACGGGGGCCGCGGGGGAGACCCAGTACTTC.

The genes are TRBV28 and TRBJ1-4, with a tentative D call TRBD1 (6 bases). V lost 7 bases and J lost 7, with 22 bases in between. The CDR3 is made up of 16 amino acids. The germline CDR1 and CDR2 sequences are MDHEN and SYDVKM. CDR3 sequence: CASIIAGAHDGEKLFF. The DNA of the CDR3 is TGTGCCAGCATCATAGCGGGGGCCCACGACGGTGAAAAACTGTTTTTT.

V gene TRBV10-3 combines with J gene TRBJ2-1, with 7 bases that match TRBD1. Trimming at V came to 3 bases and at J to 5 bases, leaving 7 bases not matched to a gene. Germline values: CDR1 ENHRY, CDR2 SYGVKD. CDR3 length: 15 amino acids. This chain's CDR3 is CAISEGTGVNNEQFF. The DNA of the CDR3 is TGTGCCATCAGTGAAGGTACAGGGGTAAACAATGAGCAGTTCTTC.